Listed below are T cell receptor beta chains from one sample, sequenced in a study of T cell repertoires in cytomegalovirus infection. Using its own MiXCR run on the reads, TCRdb lists one record per CDR3 protein. The sample lists about 340,000 distinct CDR3 sequences, around 29% seen once, with 15% to 25% in the top ten. The antigens for these receptors are not known. The starting material was cultured PBMCs, obtained from culture after CMV antigen stimulation. The receptors were sampled from a human donor in good health (CMV status not recorded). Some clones in this sample may be carry-over from other donors' samples. Each CDR3 is given with its conserved first and last residue. Each record gives: V gene, D gene, J gene, clone size, CDR3 protein, CDR3 DNA. A D gene is named only where the DNA matches it firmly. Not all rows give a size; the values are once, few, many and, for expanded clones, a class.

V gene: TRBV7-2; D gene: TRBD1; J gene: TRBJ2-6; clone size: many; CDR3 protein: CASTRDSSSGANVLTF; CDR3 DNA: TGTGCCAGCACTCGGGACAGCAGCTCTGGGGCCAACGTCCTGACTTTC
V gene: TRBV6-2/TRBV6-3; D gene: -; J gene: TRBJ1-5; clone size: -; CDR3 protein: CASSYGRVSNQPQHF; CDR3 DNA: TGTGCCAGCAGTTACGGCAGGGTTAGCAATCAGCCCCAGCATTTT
V gene: TRBV10-3; D gene: -; J gene: TRBJ1-5; clone size: -; CDR3 protein: CAISESMVGANNQPQHF; CDR3 DNA: TGTGCCATCAGTGAGTCGATGGTGGGGGCGAACAATCAGCCCCAGCATTTT
V gene: TRBV2; D gene: TRBD2; J gene: TRBJ2-5; clone size: -; CDR3 protein: CASSEQAGVQETQYF; CDR3 DNA: TGTGCCAGCAGTGAACAGGCGGGGGTACAAGAGACCCAGTACTTC
V gene: TRBV10-3; D gene: -; J gene: TRBJ1-1; clone size: -; CDR3 protein: CAISDYNTEAFF; CDR3 DNA: TGTGCCATCAGTGATTACAACACTGAAGCTTTCTTT
V gene: TRBV6-2/TRBV6-3; D gene: TRBD1; J gene: TRBJ1-5; clone size: few; CDR3 protein: CASRLSTGQAQPQHF; CDR3 DNA: TGTGCCAGCAGACTTTCGACAGGGCAAGCTCAGCCCCAGCATTTT
V gene: TRBV7-9; D gene: -; J gene: TRBJ1-1; clone size: -; CDR3 protein: CASSRPGGTEAFF; CDR3 DNA: TGTGCCAGCAGCCGCCCCGGGGGAACTGAAGCTTTCTTT
V gene: TRBV28; D gene: TRBD1; J gene: TRBJ1-2; clone size: -; CDR3 protein: CASSLWDRGSGYTF; CDR3 DNA: TGTGCCAGCAGTTTATGGGACAGGGGGTCTGGCTACACCTTC
V gene: TRBV19; D gene: -; J gene: TRBJ1-2; clone size: few; CDR3 protein: CASSIRGGRITGLNYGYTF; CDR3 DNA: TGTGCCAGTAGTATTCGTGGGGGCAGAATCACAGGACTAAACTATGGCTACACCTTC
V gene: TRBV7-6; D gene: -; J gene: TRBJ2-1; clone size: many; CDR3 protein: CASSLRGAPPYNEQFF; CDR3 DNA: TGTGCCAGCAGCCTACGGGGAGCACCCCCCTACAATGAGCAGTTCTTC
V gene: TRBV6-6; D gene: TRBD1; J gene: TRBJ2-1; clone size: once; CDR3 protein: CASSVQGSSYNEQFF; CDR3 DNA: TGTGCCAGCAGTGTACAGGGGAGCTCCTACAATGAGCAGTTCTTC
V gene: TRBV7-9; D gene: -; J gene: TRBJ1-6; clone size: few; CDR3 protein: CASSLDKSPLHF; CDR3 DNA: TGTGCCAGCAGCTTAGATAAGTCACCCCTCCACTTT
V gene: TRBV12-3/TRBV12-4; D gene: TRBD1; J gene: TRBJ2-1; clone size: -; CDR3 protein: CASRPQGYNEQFF; CDR3 DNA: TGTGCCAGCAGACCACAGGGGTACAATGAGCAGTTCTTC
V gene: TRBV19; D gene: -; J gene: TRBJ1-2; clone size: -; CDR3 protein: CASSIDGSGGYTF; CDR3 DNA: TGTGCCAGTAGTATAGATGGATCCGGTGGCTACACCTTC
V gene: TRBV29-1; D gene: TRBD1; J gene: TRBJ2-5; clone size: -; CDR3 protein: CSVKDRGRETQYF; CDR3 DNA: TGCAGCGTTAAAGACAGGGGGCGGGAGACCCAGTACTTC
V gene: TRBV7-8; D gene: -; J gene: TRBJ1-6; clone size: many; CDR3 protein: CASSSGRDSPLHF; CDR3 DNA: TGTGCCAGCAGCTCGGGACGTGATTCACCCCTCCACTTT
V gene: TRBV29-1; D gene: -; J gene: TRBJ1-1; clone size: few; CDR3 protein: CSVGQIYGNTEAFF; CDR3 DNA: TGCAGCGTCGGACAGATCTATGGGAACACTGAAGCTTTCTTT
V gene: TRBV19; D gene: TRBD1; J gene: TRBJ2-1; clone size: -; CDR3 protein: CASGTGDSNEQFF; CDR3 DNA: TGTGCCAGTGGGACAGGGGACTCCAATGAGCAGTTCTTC
V gene: TRBV6-6; D gene: -; J gene: TRBJ1-5; clone size: -; CDR3 protein: CASTQNRDGQHF; CDR3 DNA: TGTGCCAGCACCCAGAACCGGGACGGCCAGCATTTT
V gene: TRBV7-6; D gene: TRBD1; J gene: TRBJ1-6; clone size: -; CDR3 protein: CASSLGQGGNSPLHF; CDR3 DNA: TGTGCCAGCAGCTTAGGACAGGGGGGGAATTCACCCCTCCACTTT
V gene: TRBV27; D gene: -; J gene: TRBJ1-4; clone size: -; CDR3 protein: CASSSRQNRATNEKLFF; CDR3 DNA: TGTGCCAGCAGTTCCAGACAAAACAGGGCAACTAATGAAAAACTGTTTTTT
V gene: TRBV12-3/TRBV12-4; D gene: -; J gene: TRBJ2-4; clone size: few; CDR3 protein: CASSLGGADIQYF; CDR3 DNA: TGTGCCAGCAGTTTAGGAGGGGCGGACATTCAGTACTTC
V gene: TRBV7-4; D gene: -; J gene: TRBJ2-7; clone size: -; CDR3 protein: CASSPSGAGDNEQYF; CDR3 DNA: TGTGCCAGCAGCCCCTCAGGTGCAGGGGACAACGAGCAGTACTTC
V gene: TRBV20-1; D gene: -; J gene: TRBJ2-1; clone size: -; CDR3 protein: CSAPRTHSSYNEQFF; CDR3 DNA: TGCAGTGCCCCTCGGACCCACAGCTCCTACAATGAGCAGTTCTTC
V gene: TRBV12-3/TRBV12-4; D gene: TRBD2; J gene: TRBJ2-1; clone size: few; CDR3 protein: CASRTSGSPFSYNEQFF; CDR3 DNA: TGTGCCAGCAGGACTAGCGGGAGTCCCTTCTCCTACAATGAGCAGTTCTTC
V gene: TRBV7-8; D gene: -; J gene: TRBJ1-3; clone size: -; CDR3 protein: CASSLEGVSNTIYF; CDR3 DNA: TGTGCCAGCAGCTTAGAGGGGGTATCGAACACCATATATTTT
V gene: TRBV29-1; D gene: -; J gene: TRBJ2-5; clone size: few; CDR3 protein: CSVENPSSRVETQYF; CDR3 DNA: TGCAGCGTTGAAAATCCGTCGTCAAGGGTGGAGACCCAGTACTTC